A single sample is the source of the 23 T cell receptor beta chains below, sequenced in a study of CD8 T cells in Susac syndrome. Random hexamers were used to reverse transcribe an amount of roughly 0.5 to 1 ug RNA. In TCRdb, the immunoSEQ multiplex PCR reads were re-called with MiXCR into one record per CDR3 protein. Altogether 200,000 to 250,000 distinct CDR3 sequences are present, roughly 93% being singletons, with the ten largest covering about 0.071%. The sequenced sample consisted of CD4+ T cells from PBMCs. These receptor sequences come from a human donor with multiple sclerosis.

The rearrangement links TRBV29-1 to TRBJ2-6; a weak D match, TRBD1 (6 bases). V dropped 7 bases and J dropped 4 bases, with 11 bases sitting between them. In germline, CDR1 is SQVTM, CDR2 ANQGSEA. The CDR3 consists of 13 residues. Written as DNA, the CDR3 is TGCAGCGCGCAGGGGTTGGGGGCCAACGTCCTGACTTTC. Protein: CSAQGLGANVLTF.

The rearrangement joins TRBV12-3 or TRBV12-4 to TRBJ2-3; 8 bases agree with TRBD1. The V gene end was trimmed by 5 bases and the J gene end by 0 bases; junction bases not matched to a gene: 4. This CDR3 contains 15 residues. The CDR3 protein is CASSARGLSTDTQYF. The CDR3 DNA reads TGTGCCAGCAGTGCCAGGGGGCTTAGCACAGATACGCAGTATTTT.

The J gene is TRBJ2-7, the V gene TRBV3-1; D is unclear. Trimming removed 2 bases at V and 1 base at J, with 9 bases between. There are 14 residues in the CDR3. The germline V gene has CDR1 LGHDT and CDR2 YNNKEL (reference sequence). CDR3 sequence: CASSQTSHSYEQYF. The CDR3 nucleotides read TGTGCCAGCAGCCAAACAAGCCATTCCTACGAGCAGTACTTC.

This rearrangement joins TRBV12-3 or TRBV12-4 to TRBJ1-1; D remains unclear. V gave up 1 base and J gave up 10 bases, with 13 bases separating them. CDR3 length: 13 amino acids. This CDR3 reads CASSLVQRGRAFF. CDR3 sequence (DNA): TGTGCCAGCAGTTTAGTCCAGCGAGGTAGAGCTTTCTTT.

This chain joins TRBV3-1 and TRBJ1-2; D is possibly TRBD1 (5 bases). The CDR3 sequence is 15 residues long. Germline assignment: CDR1 LGHDT and CDR2 YNNKEL (reference sequence). The V and J ends lost 4 bases and 4 bases respectively, with 16 bases between them. The CDR3 bases are TGTGCCAGCAGCCCGGCGTTGGGGAGGGGCTATGGCTACACCTTC. This sequence encodes CASSPALGRGYGYTF.

The chain carries TRBV6-2 or TRBV6-3 and TRBJ1-2; D unresolved. Per the germline V gene, CDR1 is MNHEY and CDR2 is SVGEGT. The CDR3 spans 12 residues. V lost 5 bases and J lost 4, with 8 bases in between. The CDR3 DNA reads TGTGCCAGCAGTGGATACAGCTATGGCTACACCTTC. Its translation: CASSGYSYGYTF.

V usage is TRBV20-1 and J usage is TRBJ1-4; 7 bases are shared with TRBD1. The CDR3 is 15 amino acids. V lost 6 bases to trimming and J lost 5 bases; unmatched junction nucleotides: 12. Germline values: CDR1 DFQATT, CDR2 SNEGSKA (reference sequence). The CDR3 is CSATRPSRGNEKLFF. The CDR3 DNA reads TGCAGTGCAACCCGACCCAGCAGGGGGAATGAAAAACTGTTTTTT.

The rearrangement links TRBV5-6 to TRBJ1-2; the match to TRBD1 covers 7 bases. Germline V gives CDR1 SGHDT, CDR2 YYEEEE. V was clipped by 4 bases and J by 4 bases; unmatched bases: 4. The CDR3 is made up of 13 amino acids. The CDR3 spells CASSDGQVYGYTF. In DNA form, the CDR3 reads TGTGCCAGCAGCGACGGACAGGTCTATGGCTACACCTTC.

The rearrangement joins TRBV20-1 to TRBJ2-5; 7 bases map to TRBD2. The germline V gene has CDR1 DFQATT and CDR2 SNEGSKA (reference sequence). The length of the CDR3 is 14 residues. The V and J ends lost 3 bases and 1 base, in that order; junction bases with no gene match: 5. CDR3 DNA sequence: TGCAGTGCTAGTTCCGGGGGGTTCCAAGAGACCCAGTACTTC. Protein product: CSASSGGFQETQYF.

This clonotype was recorded once. The rearrangement uses TRBV29-1 and TRBJ2-3, with 9 bases identical to TRBD1. There are 13 residues in the CDR3. CDR1 and CDR2 (germline): SQVTM, ANQGSEA. V gave up 7 bases and J gave up 3 bases; unmatched junction bases: 5. The CDR3 sequence is CSAGQGWTDTQYF. Written as DNA, the CDR3 is TGCAGCGCTGGACAGGGGTGGACAGATACGCAGTATTTT.

The chain has TRBV27 and TRBJ2-3, with 8 bases lining up with TRBD2. The V gene end was trimmed by 5 bases and the J gene end by 6 bases; junction bases not matched to a gene: 4. The V gene's germline CDR1 is MNHEY and CDR2 SMNVEV (reference sequence). CDR3 length: 13 amino acids. This chain's CDR3 is CASSQSGGDTQYF. The CDR3 region has the DNA TGTGCCAGCAGTCAAAGCGGGGGTGATACGCAGTATTTT.

This chain connects TRBV3-1 to TRBJ2-7; a weak D match, TRBD2 (5 bases). The CDR3 contains 14 residues. Germline loops: CDR1 LGHDT, CDR2 YNNKEL (reference sequence). The ends were cut back, 2 bases at V and 5 bases at J, with 13 bases in the middle. The CDR3 spells CASSQTPGVDEQYF. CDR3 sequence (DNA): TGTGCCAGCAGCCAAACACCCGGGGTAGACGAGCAGTACTTC.

The rearrangement uses TRBV5-4 and TRBJ1-1; D is undetermined. The CDR3 sequence is 14 residues long. V lost 1 base, J lost 0 bases, and 7 bases lay in between. Germline-derived CDR1 and CDR2 are SGHNT and YYREEE (reference sequence). As DNA, the CDR3 is TGTGCCAGCAGCTTGCAGGTGATGAACACTGAAGCTTTCTTT. Amino acids: CASSLQVMNTEAFF.

V gene TRBV10-3 combines with J gene TRBJ2-7; D gene ambiguous. The CDR3 has 15 residues. Germline assignment: CDR1 ENHRY and CDR2 SYGVKD. Between the trimmed V and J ends, which lost 7 bases and 0 bases, there was a span of 16 bases. The CDR3 coding sequence is TGTGCCATCAACGGGCCCGCGAGGAGCTCCTACGAGCAGTACGTC. Translation: CAINGPARSSYEQYV.

V is TRBV25-1 and J is TRBJ2-5, with D possibly being TRBD2 (6 bases). CDR3 length: 15 amino acids. Germline V gene data show CDR1 as MGHDK and CDR2 as SYGVNS. The ends were cut back, 9 bases at V and 5 bases at J, with 22 bases in the middle. CDR3 protein: CASTPSFGGRETQYF. In DNA form, the CDR3 reads TGTGCCAGTACTCCCTCCTTTGGGGGGAGGGAGACCCAGTACTTC.

CDR3 bases: TGTGCCAGCAGCAACATTAGAGGTAATGAGCAGTTCTTC. Residues: CASSNIRGNEQFF. This chain joins TRBV3-1 and TRBJ2-1; D is unresolved. This CDR3 is 13 amino acids long. Germline V CDR1 and CDR2: LGHDT, YNNKEL (reference sequence). The V gene lost 5 bases and the J gene lost 7 bases, with 12 bases spanning the gap.

The V gene is TRBV3-1, the J gene TRBJ2-2; 8 nucleotides line up with TRBD2. The V segment lost 0 bases and the J segment 1 base; nucleotides outside the gene matches: 4. This CDR3 comprises 17 residues. Germline lookup yields CDR1 LGHDT and CDR2 YNNKEL (reference sequence). The CDR3 spells CASSQDRLAGNTGELFF. CDR3 DNA: TGTGCCAGCAGCCAAGATAGGCTAGCGGGGAACACCGGGGAGCTGTTTTTT. The variable domain in full, completed from reference TRBV3-1 and TRBJ2-2, reads DTAVSQTPKYLVTQMGNDKSIKCEQNLGHDTMYWYKQDSKKFLKIMFSYNNKELIINETVPNRFSPKSPDKAHLNLHINSLELGDSAVYFCASSQDRLAGNTGELFFGEGSRLTVL.

The V call is TRBV5-6, the J call TRBJ1-2; 9 bases fit TRBD1. The CDR3 has 15 residues. CDR1 and CDR2 from the germline V gene are SGHDT and YYEEEE. V gave up 4 bases and J gave up 4 bases; unmatched junction bases: 8. The CDR3 sequence: CASSGTGGAGYGYTF. The CDR3 DNA sequence: TGTGCCAGCAGCGGAACAGGGGGCGCCGGCTATGGCTACACCTTC.

This clonotype appeared a single time. The chain combines TRBV23-1 with TRBJ1-2, with 12 bases lining up with TRBD1. TRBV23-1 belongs to the ORF category, with a function that is uncertain. The V and J ends lost 2 bases and 9 bases, in that order; junction bases with no gene match: 7. This CDR3 is 15 amino acids long. The chain's CDR3 is CASSQTGTGGGSYTF. The CDR3, as DNA: TGCGCCAGCAGTCAAACCGGGACAGGGGGCGGGAGCTACACCTTC.

The chain employs TRBV27 and TRBJ2-1; D may be TRBD2 (6 bases). V lost 3 bases to trimming and J lost 4 bases, with 13 bases between them. The CDR3 is made up of 15 amino acids. Per germline, CDR1 MNHEY and CDR2 SMNVEV (reference sequence). DNA of the CDR3: TGTGCCAGCAGTTTGTGGCTAGCGACTTACAATGAGCAGTTCTTC. Residues: CASSLWLATYNEQFF.

This chain links TRBV5-1 with TRBJ2-7, with TRBD2 matching 15 bases. The CDR3 has 19 amino acids. In germline, CDR1 is SGHRS, CDR2 YFSETQ. Trimming at V came to 1 base and at J to 1 base, leaving 9 bases not matched to a gene. CDR3 DNA sequence: TGCGCCAGCAGCTTGACAGGACTAGCGGGGGGGCTGGGTTCCTACGAGCAGTACTTC. Its translation: CASSLTGLAGGLGSYEQYF.

This clonotype was counted once. This chain links TRBV9 with TRBJ2-1; D is undetermined. V lost 0 bases to trimming and J lost 3 bases, with 10 bases between them. The CDR3 is made up of 15 amino acids. Germline CDR1 SGDLS, CDR2 YYNGEE. The CDR3 sequence: CASSVANGGYNEQFF. CDR3 bases: TGTGCCAGCAGCGTAGCGAACGGCGGCTACAATGAGCAGTTCTTC.

This chain uses TRBV6-5 with TRBJ2-3, with 7 nucleotides matching TRBD2. The CDR3 covers 18 residues. From germline, CDR1 is MNHEY and CDR2 SVGAGI. V trimming: 0 bases; J trimming: 0 bases; junction bases outside the gene matches: 9. The CDR3 DNA is TGTGCCAGCAGTTACTCGAGCGGGACCTTCACTAGCACAGATACGCAGTATTTT. Its protein product is CASSYSSGTFTSTDTQYF.